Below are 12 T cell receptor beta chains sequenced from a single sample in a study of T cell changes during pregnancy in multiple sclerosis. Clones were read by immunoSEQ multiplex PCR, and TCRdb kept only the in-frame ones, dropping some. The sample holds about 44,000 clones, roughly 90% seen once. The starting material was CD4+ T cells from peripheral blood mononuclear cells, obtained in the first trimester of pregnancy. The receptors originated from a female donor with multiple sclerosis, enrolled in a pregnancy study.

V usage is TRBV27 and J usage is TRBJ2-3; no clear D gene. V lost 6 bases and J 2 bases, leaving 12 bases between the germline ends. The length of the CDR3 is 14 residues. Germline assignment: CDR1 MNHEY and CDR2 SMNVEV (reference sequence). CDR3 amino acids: CASRLNSDTDTQYF. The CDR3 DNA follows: TGTGCCAGCAGGCTGAACAGTGACACAGATACGCAGTATTTT.

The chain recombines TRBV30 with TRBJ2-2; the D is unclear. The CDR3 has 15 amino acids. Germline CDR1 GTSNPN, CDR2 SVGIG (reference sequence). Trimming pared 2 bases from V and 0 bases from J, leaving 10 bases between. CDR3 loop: CAWSKAGSNTGELFF. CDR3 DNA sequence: TGTGCCTGGAGTAAGGCAGGATCGAACACCGGGGAGCTGTTTTTT.

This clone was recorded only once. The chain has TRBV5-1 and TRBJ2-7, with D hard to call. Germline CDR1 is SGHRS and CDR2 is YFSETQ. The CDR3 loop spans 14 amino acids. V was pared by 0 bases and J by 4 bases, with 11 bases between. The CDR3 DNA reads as TGCGCCAGCAGCTTGGGGCAGGCAGTGTACGAGCAGTACTTC. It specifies CASSLGQAVYEQYF.

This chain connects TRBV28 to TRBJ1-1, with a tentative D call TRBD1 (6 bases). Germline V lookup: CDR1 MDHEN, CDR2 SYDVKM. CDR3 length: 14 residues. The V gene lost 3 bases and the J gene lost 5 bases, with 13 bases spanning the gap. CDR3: CASSFGGPLTEAFF. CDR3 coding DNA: TGTGCCAGCAGTTTCGGGGGGCCCTTGACTGAAGCTTTCTTT.

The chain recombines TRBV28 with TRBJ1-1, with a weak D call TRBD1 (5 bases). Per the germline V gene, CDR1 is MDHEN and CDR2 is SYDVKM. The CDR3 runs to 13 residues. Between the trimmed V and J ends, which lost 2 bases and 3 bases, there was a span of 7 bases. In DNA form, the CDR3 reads TGTGCCAGCAGTTTAATCAGGGACACTGAAGCTTTCTTT. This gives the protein CASSLIRDTEAFF.

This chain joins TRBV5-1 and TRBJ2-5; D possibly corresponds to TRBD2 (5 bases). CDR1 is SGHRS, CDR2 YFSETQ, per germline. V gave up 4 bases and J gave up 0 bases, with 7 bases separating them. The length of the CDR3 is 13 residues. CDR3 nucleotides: TGCGCCAGCAGCCCGGGGTACCAAGAGACCCAGTACTTC. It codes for CASSPGYQETQYF.

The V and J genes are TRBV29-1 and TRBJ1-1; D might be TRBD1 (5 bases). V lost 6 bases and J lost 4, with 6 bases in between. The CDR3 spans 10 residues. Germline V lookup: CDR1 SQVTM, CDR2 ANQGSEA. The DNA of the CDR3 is TGCAGCGTCGGGGGCACTGAAGCTTTCTTT. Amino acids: CSVGGTEAFF.

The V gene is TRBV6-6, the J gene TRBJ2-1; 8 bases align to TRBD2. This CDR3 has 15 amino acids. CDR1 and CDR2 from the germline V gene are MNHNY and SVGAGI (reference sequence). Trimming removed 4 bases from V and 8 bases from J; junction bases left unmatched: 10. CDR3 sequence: CASSSLAAGGDEQFF. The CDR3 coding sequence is TGTGCCAGCAGTTCCCTAGCGGCGGGGGGCGATGAGCAGTTCTTC.

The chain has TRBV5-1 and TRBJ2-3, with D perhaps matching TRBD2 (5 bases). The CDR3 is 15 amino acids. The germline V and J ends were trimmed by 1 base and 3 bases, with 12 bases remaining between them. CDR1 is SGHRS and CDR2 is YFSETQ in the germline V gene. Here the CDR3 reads CASSLQRERTDTQYF. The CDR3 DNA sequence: TGCGCCAGCAGCTTGCAACGGGAAAGAACAGATACGCAGTATTTT.

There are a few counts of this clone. Here the CDR3 reads CASSPPGLAGTFTNTGELFF. For the CDR3, the DNA is TGTGCCAGCAGTCCACCGGGACTAGCGGGGACCTTCACGAACACCGGGGAGCTGTTTTTT. The V call is TRBV27, the J call TRBJ2-2; 13 bases map to TRBD2. V lost 5 bases, J lost 0 bases, and 12 bases stayed unmatched. CDR3 length equals 20 residues. Germline V gene data show CDR1 as MNHEY and CDR2 as SMNVEV (reference sequence).

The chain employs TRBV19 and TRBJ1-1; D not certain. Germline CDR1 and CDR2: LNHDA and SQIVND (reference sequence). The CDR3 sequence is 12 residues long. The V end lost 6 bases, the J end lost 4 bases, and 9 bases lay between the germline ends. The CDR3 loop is CASRQWATEAFF. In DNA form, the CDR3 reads TGTGCCAGTAGACAGTGGGCCACTGAAGCTTTCTTT. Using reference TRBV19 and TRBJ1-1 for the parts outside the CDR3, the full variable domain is DGGITQSPKYLFRKEGQNVTLSCEQNLNHDAMYWYRQDPGQGLRLIYYSQIVNDFQKGDIAEGYSVSREKKESFPLTVTSAQKNPTAFYLCASRQWATEAFFGQGTRLTVV.

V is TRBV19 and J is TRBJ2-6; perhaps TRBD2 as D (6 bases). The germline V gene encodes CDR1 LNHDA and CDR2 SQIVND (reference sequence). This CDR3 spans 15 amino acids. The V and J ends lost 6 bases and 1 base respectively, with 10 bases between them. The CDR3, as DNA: TGTGCCAGTAGCCCAGGGAGGTCTGGGGCCAACGTCCTGACTTTC. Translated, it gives CASSPGRSGANVLTF.